Shown below are 15 T cell receptor beta chains from a single sample sequenced in a study of blood T cells in healthy people across ages. Then a second PCR, running roughly 7 to 11 cycles, was carried out with a sample-barcoded 5' primer and a J-beta primer mix. Using its own MiXCR run on the 5' RACE reads, TCRdb lists one record per CDR3 protein. The sample lists some 290,000 distinct CDR3 sequences, about 25% occurring once. Sequenced input: blood. All receptors derive from a woman in her sixties or seventies in good health.

This chain uses TRBV27 with TRBJ1-6, with D possibly matching TRBD1 (6 bases). V lost 5 bases and J 7 bases, leaving 18 bases between the germline ends. The CDR3 contains 16 residues. Germline V gene lookup returns CDR1 MNHEY and CDR2 SMNVEV (reference sequence). CDR3 sequence (DNA): TGTGCCAGCAGTCTTTATGATCGGACAGAAAATTCACCCCTCCACTTT. Amino acid sequence: CASSLYDRTENSPLHF.

The chain carries TRBV3-1 and TRBJ2-7; 10 bases match TRBD1. Germline CDR1 and CDR2: LGHDT and YNNKEL (reference sequence). V lost 2 bases and J lost 6; bases outside the gene matches: 13. This CDR3 contains 17 residues. The CDR3 reads CASSQSTSRDRGGEQYF. As DNA, the CDR3 is TGTGCCAGCAGCCAATCTACTTCCCGGGACAGGGGAGGCGAGCAGTACTTC.

In this sample, this clonotype turned up a few times. The V call is TRBV4-1, the J call TRBJ2-6; a weak D match, TRBD1 (6 bases). Looked up from germline, CDR1 is MGHRA and CDR2 is YSYEKL. Trimming took off 4 bases at V and 0 bases at J, with 19 bases between the two ends. CDR3 length: 19 residues. CDR3 sequence (DNA): TGCGCCAGCAGCCCCCTTCCGGGACAAGACGACTCTGGGGCCAACGTCCTGACTTTC. It yields the protein CASSPLPGQDDSGANVLTF.

This clonotype was found a few times. The chain couples TRBV11-3 to TRBJ2-1, with D possibly TRBD2 on 5 matching bases. CDR3 size: 15 residues. Germline values: CDR1 SGHNT, CDR2 YENEEA. Trimming stripped 0 bases from V and 7 bases from J, with 13 bases between. CDR3 sequence reads: CASSLEGAKGNEQFF. In nucleotides, the CDR3 is TGTGCCAGCAGCTTAGAGGGAGCGAAGGGAAATGAGCAGTTCTTC.

The rearrangement joins TRBV5-1 to TRBJ1-1; TRBD1 matches at 7 bases. The germline gives CDR1 SGHRS, CDR2 YFSETQ. The CDR3 is made up of 16 amino acids. Trimming removed 2 bases from V and 4 bases from J; junction bases left unmatched: 11. Here the CDR3 reads CASSFKAQGMGTEAFF. DNA for the CDR3: TGCGCCAGCAGCTTTAAAGCACAGGGGATGGGCACTGAAGCTTTCTTT.

The chain combines TRBV20-1 with TRBJ2-3, with TRBD1 identical over 11 bases. The CDR3 runs to 16 residues. Germline CDR1 and CDR2: DFQATT and SNEGSKA (reference sequence). V shed 3 bases, J shed 4 bases, and the junction held 9 bases outside the gene matches. The CDR3 reads CSASAGTGGNADTQYF. The CDR3 bases are TGCAGTGCTAGCGCCGGGACAGGGGGGAACGCAGATACGCAGTATTTT.

This clonotype was seen a few times. The chain couples TRBV28 to TRBJ2-4, with 8 bases matching TRBD2. Germline lookup yields CDR1 MDHEN and CDR2 SYDVKM. Unmatched junction bases numbered 6, after V lost 6 bases and J lost 8 bases. This CDR3 comprises 13 residues. In DNA, the CDR3 is TGTGCCAGCAGCCAAGCGGGAGACGACATTCAGTACTTC. The encoded protein is CASSQAGDDIQYF. Full variable domain (rest looked up from reference TRBV28 and TRBJ2-4): DVKVTQSSRYLVKRTGEKVFLECVQDMDHENMFWYRQDPGLGLRLIYFSYDVKMKEKGDIPEGYSVSREKKERFSLILESASTNQTSMYLCASSQAGDDIQYFGAGTRLSVL.

The gene calls are TRBV29-1 and TRBJ2-7; 10 nucleotides match TRBD1. J lost 3 bases, V lost 6 bases, and 8 bases had no gene match. Germline V gives CDR1 SQVTM, CDR2 ANQGSEA. This CDR3 spans 14 amino acids. CDR3 sequence reads: CSVYGTGVFYEQYF. The CDR3 region has the DNA TGCAGCGTCTACGGGACAGGGGTTTTCTACGAGCAGTACTTC.

The CDR3 loop reads CASSTSLNQPQHF. The CDR3 DNA follows: TGTGCCAGTAGTACGTCCCTCAATCAGCCCCAGCATTTT. V gene TRBV19 combines with J gene TRBJ1-5, with D unclear. Germline loops: CDR1 LNHDA, CDR2 SQIVND (reference sequence). V shed 4 bases and J shed 3 bases, with 7 bases lying between them. The CDR3 loop spans 13 amino acids.

The V call is TRBV4-2, the J call TRBJ2-3, with TRBD2 as a possible D gene (5 bases). V lost 0 bases and J lost 2, with 27 bases in between. This CDR3 comprises 21 residues. Germline CDR1 is LGHNA and CDR2 is YNFKEQ. CDR3 region: CASSQEGEVHFTPTSTDTQYF. The CDR3 nucleotides are TGTGCCAGCAGCCAAGAGGGAGAGGTACACTTTACCCCTACTTCCACAGATACGCAGTATTTT.

This clonotype has a handful of counts. The gene calls are TRBV24-1 and TRBJ2-5; 10 bases are a match to TRBD2. The J call may be faulty, since TRBJ2-1 better matches the DNA end. CDR3 length equals 13 residues. Per the germline V gene, CDR1 is KGHDR and CDR2 is SFDVKD. The CDR3 nucleotides read TGTGCCACCAGTGATGCCGGGACTAGCGCGCAGTTCTTC. The encoded protein is CATSDAGTSAQFF.

Remarks on this clonotype: A read error is possible here, since a much larger clone lies one base away. The chain recombines TRBV29-1 with TRBJ2-5; 7 bases fit TRBD2. The ends lost 8 bases at V and 7 bases at J; junction bases unmatched: 13. The CDR3 contains 13 residues. CDR1 SQVTM and CDR2 ANQGSEA come from the germline V gene. CDR3: CSCERGPQGTQYF. The CDR3 region has the DNA TGCAGCTGTGAGCGGGGCCCCCAGGGGACCCAGTACTTC.

The rearrangement uses TRBV20-1 and TRBJ1-5; TRBD1 might be the D (5 bases). V was clipped by 2 bases and J by 4 bases, with 9 bases between them. CDR3 size: 13 residues. Germline V gene sequence: CDR1 DFQATT, CDR2 SNEGSKA (reference sequence). The CDR3 protein is CSARYGANQPQHF. The CDR3 coding sequence is TGCAGTGCTAGATACGGGGCTAATCAGCCCCAGCATTTT.

This clonotype was picked up a small number of times. In DNA, the CDR3 is TGTGCCGGCCAGTTGGGGCTGCTGAGCTCTGGAAACACCATATATTTT. Its translation: CAGQLGLLSSGNTIYF. The J gene is TRBJ1-3, the V gene TRBV28; a possible D gene is TRBD1 (5 bases). The CDR3 totals 16 residues. V lost 11 bases, J lost 0 bases, and 20 bases lay in between. Germline V gene lookup returns CDR1 MDHEN and CDR2 SYDVKM.

This clonotype was counted between two and nine times. V gene TRBV7-9 combines with J gene TRBJ1-4; no clear D. The CDR3 extends over 11 amino acids. CDR1 SEHNR and CDR2 FQNEAQ come from the germline V gene (reference sequence). V lost 1 base to trimming and J lost 6 bases, with 0 bases between them. The CDR3 here is CASSLDEKLFF. In DNA, the CDR3 is TGTGCCAGCAGCTTAGATGAAAAACTGTTTTTT.